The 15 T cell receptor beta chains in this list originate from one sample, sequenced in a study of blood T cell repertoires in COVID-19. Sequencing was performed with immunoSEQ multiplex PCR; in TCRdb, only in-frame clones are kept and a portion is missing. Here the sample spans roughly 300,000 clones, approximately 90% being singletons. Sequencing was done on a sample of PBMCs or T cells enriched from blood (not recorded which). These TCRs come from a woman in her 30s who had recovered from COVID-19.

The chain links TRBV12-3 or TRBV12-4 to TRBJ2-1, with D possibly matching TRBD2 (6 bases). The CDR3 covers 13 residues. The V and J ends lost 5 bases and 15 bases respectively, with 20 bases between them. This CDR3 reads CASSTGGVSWLFF. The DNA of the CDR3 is TGTGCCAGCAGTACCGGGGGAGTCAGCTGGCTGTTCTTC.

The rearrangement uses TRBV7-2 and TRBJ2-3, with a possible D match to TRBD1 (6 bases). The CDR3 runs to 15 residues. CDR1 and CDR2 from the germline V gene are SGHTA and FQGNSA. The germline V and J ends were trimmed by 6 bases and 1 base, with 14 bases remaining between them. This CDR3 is CASRGARRGTDTQYF. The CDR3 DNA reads TGTGCCAGCAGGGGGGCACGGCGAGGCACAGATACGCAGTATTTT.

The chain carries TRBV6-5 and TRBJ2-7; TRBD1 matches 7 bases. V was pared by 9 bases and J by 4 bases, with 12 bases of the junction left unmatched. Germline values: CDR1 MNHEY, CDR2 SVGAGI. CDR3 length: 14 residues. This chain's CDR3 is CASARQGPRYEQYF. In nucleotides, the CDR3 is TGTGCCAGTGCTAGACAGGGTCCTAGATACGAGCAGTACTTC.

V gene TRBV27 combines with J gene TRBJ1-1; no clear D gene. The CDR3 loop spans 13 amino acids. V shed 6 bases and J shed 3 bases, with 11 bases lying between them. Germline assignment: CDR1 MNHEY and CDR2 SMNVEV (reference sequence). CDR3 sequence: CASSPRLDTEAFF. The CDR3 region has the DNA TGTGCCAGCAGCCCGAGGTTAGACACTGAAGCTTTCTTT.

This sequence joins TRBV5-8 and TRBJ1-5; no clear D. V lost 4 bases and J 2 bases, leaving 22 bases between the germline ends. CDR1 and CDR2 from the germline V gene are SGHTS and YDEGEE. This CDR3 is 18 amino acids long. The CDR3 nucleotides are TGTGCCAGCAGCCCCGAGCACCCAGGTTCCTATGGCAATCAGCCCCAGCATTTT. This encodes CASSPEHPGSYGNQPQHF.

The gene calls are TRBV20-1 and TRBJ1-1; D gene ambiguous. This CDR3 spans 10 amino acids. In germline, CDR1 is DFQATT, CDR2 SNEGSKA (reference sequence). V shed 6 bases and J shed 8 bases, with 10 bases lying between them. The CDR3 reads CSAPAAEAFF. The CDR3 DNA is TGCAGTGCCCCCGCGGCCGAAGCTTTCTTT.

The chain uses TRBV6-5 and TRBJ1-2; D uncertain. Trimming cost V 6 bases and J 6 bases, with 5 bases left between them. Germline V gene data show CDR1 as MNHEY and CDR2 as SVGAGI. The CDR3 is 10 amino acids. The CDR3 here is CASRGHGYTF. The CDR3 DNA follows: TGTGCCAGCAGGGGCCATGGCTACACCTTC.

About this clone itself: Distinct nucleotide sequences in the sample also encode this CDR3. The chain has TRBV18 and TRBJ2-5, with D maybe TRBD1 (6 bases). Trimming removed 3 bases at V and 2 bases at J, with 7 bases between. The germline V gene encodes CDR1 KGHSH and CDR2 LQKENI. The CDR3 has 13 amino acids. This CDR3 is CASSPGQQETQYF. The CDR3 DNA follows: TGTGCCAGCTCACCCGGACAGCAAGAGACCCAGTACTTC.

The CDR3 nucleotides are TGTGCCAGTAGTACCCCAGGTAGGCGCGACACTGAAGCTTTCTTT. Amino acid sequence: CASSTPGRRDTEAFF. The rearrangement uses TRBV19 and TRBJ1-1; D is unresolved. CDR1 and CDR2 from the germline V gene are LNHDA and SQIVND (reference sequence). The CDR3 contains 15 residues. Deletions cut 4 bases from V and 3 bases from J, with 15 bases between.

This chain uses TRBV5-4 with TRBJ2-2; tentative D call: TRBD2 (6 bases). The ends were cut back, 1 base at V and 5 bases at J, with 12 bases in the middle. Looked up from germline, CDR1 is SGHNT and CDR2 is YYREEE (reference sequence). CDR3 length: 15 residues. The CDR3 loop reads CASSLYGGETGELFF. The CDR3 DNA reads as TGTGCCAGCAGCTTGTACGGGGGTGAGACCGGGGAGCTGTTTTTT.

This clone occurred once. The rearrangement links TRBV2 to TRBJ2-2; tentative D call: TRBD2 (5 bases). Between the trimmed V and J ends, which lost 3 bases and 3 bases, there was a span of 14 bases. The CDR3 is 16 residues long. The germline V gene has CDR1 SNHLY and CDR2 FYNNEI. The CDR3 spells CASSDGLGSDTGELFF. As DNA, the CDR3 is TGTGCCAGCAGTGATGGACTGGGTTCGGACACCGGGGAGCTGTTTTTT.

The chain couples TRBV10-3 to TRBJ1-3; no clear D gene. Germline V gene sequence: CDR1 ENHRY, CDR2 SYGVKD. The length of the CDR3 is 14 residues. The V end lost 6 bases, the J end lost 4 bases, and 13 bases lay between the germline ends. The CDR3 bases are TGTGCCATCAGGACCCAAATGGAGGGAAACACCATATATTTT. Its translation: CAIRTQMEGNTIYF.

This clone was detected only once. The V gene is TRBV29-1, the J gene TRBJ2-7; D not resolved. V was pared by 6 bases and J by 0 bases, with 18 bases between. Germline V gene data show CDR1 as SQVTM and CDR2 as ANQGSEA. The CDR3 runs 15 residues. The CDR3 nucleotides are TGCAGCGTCATGAGGTGGCGTAGGAGCTCCTACGAGCAGTACTTC. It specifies CSVMRWRRSSYEQYF.

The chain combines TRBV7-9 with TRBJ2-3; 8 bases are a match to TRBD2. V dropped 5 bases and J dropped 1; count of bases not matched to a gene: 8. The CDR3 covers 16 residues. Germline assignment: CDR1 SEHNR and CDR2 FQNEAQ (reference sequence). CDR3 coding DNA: TGTGCCAGCAGCCTACCGTGGCGGGGGGGCACAGATACGCAGTATTTT. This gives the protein CASSLPWRGGTDTQYF.

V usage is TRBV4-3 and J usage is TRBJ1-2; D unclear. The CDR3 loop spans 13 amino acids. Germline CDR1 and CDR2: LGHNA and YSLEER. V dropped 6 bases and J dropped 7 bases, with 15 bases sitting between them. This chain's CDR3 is CASSPVGRAGYTF. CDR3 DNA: TGCGCCAGCAGTCCTGTGGGCAGAGCTGGCTACACCTTC.